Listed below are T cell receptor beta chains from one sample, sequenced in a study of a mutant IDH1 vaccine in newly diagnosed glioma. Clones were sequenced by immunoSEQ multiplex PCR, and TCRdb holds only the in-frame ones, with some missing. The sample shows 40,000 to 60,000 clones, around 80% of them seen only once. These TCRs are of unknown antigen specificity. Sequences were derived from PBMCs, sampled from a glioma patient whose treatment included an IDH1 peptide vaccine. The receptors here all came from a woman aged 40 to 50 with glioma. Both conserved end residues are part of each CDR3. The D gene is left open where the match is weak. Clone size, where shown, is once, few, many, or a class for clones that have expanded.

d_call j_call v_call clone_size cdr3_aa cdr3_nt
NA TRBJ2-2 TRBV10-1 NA CASSENGGTGELFF TGCGCCAGCAGTGAAAATGGGGGTACCGGGGAGCTGTTTTTT
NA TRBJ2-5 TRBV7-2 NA CASSLMARAAETQYF TGTGCCAGCAGCTTGATGGCGAGGGCGGCGGAGACCCAGTACTTC
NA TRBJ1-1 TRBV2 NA CASSGAGTQNTEAFF TGTGCCAGCAGTGGGGCCGGGACACAAAACACTGAAGCTTTCTTT
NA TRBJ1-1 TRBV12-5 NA CASAFNRNSQAFF TGTGCTAGTGCCTTTAATCGTAATTCCCAAGCTTTCTTT
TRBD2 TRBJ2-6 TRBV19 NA CASSMGGAGANVLTF TGTGCCAGTAGTATGGGAGGGGCTGGGGCCAACGTCCTGACTTTC
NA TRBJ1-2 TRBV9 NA CASSVEGLYGYTF TGTGCCAGCAGCGTAGAAGGGCTCTATGGCTACACCTTC
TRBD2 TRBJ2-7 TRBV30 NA CAWTRGLAGYEQYF TGTGCCTGGACCCGAGGCCTAGCGGGTTACGAGCAGTACTTC
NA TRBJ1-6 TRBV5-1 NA CASSRSEVRGNSPLHF TGCGCCAGCAGCCGGAGCGAGGTTAGGGGTAATTCACCCCTCCACTTT
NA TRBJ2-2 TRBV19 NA CASSIGRDSNTGELFF TGTGCCAGTAGTATAGGCCGGGACTCGAACACCGGGGAGCTGTTTTTT
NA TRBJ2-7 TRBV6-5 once CASSSQGEWSYEQYF TGTGCCAGCAGTTCACAGGGAGAATGGAGCTACGAGCAGTACTTC
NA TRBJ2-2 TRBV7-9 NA CASSPQRSGELFF TGTGCCAGCAGCCCACAACGATCCGGGGAGCTGTTTTTT
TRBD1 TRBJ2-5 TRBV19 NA CARGQGAREETQYF TGTGCCAGGGGACAGGGGGCGCGGGAAGAGACCCAGTACTTC
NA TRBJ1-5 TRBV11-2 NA CASSPSGDPNQPQHF TGTGCCAGCAGCCCTTCAGGGGATCCTAATCAGCCCCAGCATTTT
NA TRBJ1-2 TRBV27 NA CASSPSGGSNYGYTF TGTGCCAGCAGTCCAAGTGGGGGGTCTAACTATGGCTACACCTTC
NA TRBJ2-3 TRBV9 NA CASSVQGDTQYF TGTGCCAGCAGCGTACAGGGAGATACGCAGTATTTT
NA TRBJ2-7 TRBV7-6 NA CASSSRSYEQYF TGTGCCAGCAGCTCCAGATCCTACGAGCAGTACTTC
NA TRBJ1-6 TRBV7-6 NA CASSLKGGNSPLHF TGTGCCAGCAGCTTAAAGGGAGGGAATTCACCCCTCCACTTT
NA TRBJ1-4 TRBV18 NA CASSLTIKGEKLFF TGTGCCAGCTCACTAACTATTAAGGGGGAAAAACTGTTTTTT
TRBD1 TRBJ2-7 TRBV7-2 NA CASSLRDRGSEQYF TGTGCCAGCAGCCTAAGGGACAGGGGCAGCGAGCAGTACTTC
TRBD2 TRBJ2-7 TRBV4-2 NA CASSQGLAGVEQYF TGTGCCAGCAGCCAAGGACTAGCGGGGGTTGAGCAGTACTTC
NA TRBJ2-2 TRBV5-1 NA CASSLVPSTDTGELFF TGCGCCAGCAGCTTGGTTCCCAGTACGGACACCGGGGAGCTGTTTTTT
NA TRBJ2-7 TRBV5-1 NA CASSAPSYEQYF TGCGCCAGCAGCGCGCCTTCCTACGAGCAGTACTTC
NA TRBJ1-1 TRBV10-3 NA CAIRIEGVGSSAFF TGTGCCATCAGAATCGAGGGAGTTGGGAGTTCGGCTTTCTTT
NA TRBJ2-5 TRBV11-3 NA CASSFGNQETQYF TGTGCCAGCAGCTTCGGCAATCAAGAGACCCAGTACTTC
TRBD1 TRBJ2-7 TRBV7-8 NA CASSKGQGSYEQYF TGTGCCAGCAGCAAGGGACAGGGTTCCTACGAGCAGTACTTC
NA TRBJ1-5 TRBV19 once CALSQDGIQPQHF TGTGCCCTGTCTCAGGACGGGATTCAGCCCCAGCATTTT
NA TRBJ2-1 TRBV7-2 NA CASTPAVEGWGNEQFF TGTGCCAGCACCCCTGCGGTGGAAGGGTGGGGAAATGAGCAGTTCTTC
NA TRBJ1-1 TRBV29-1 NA CSAARGGTEAFF TGCAGCGCCGCAAGGGGGGGGACTGAAGCTTTCTTT
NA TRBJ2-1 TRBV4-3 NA CASSQEGPHNEQFF TGCGCCAGCAGCCAGGAAGGCCCACACAATGAGCAGTTCTTC
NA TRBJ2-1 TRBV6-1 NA CASSEWGQREQFF TGTGCCAGCAGTGAGTGGGGGCAGAGAGAGCAGTTCTTC
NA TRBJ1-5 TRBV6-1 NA CASSGIRGQPQHF TGTGCCAGCAGTGGTATAAGGGGGCAGCCCCAGCATTTT
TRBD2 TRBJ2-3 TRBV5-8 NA CASSSGLAGTDTQYF TGTGCCAGCAGCTCCGGACTAGCGGGCACAGATACGCAGTATTTT
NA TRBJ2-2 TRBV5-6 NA CASSLPRAGTGELFF TGTGCCAGCAGCTTGCCTAGGGCTGGCACCGGGGAGCTGTTTTTT
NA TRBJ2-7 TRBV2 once CASSHRGDPPAYEQYF TGTGCCAGCAGCCACCGAGGGGACCCCCCCGCCTACGAGCAGTACTTC
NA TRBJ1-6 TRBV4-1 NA CASRGGISYNSPLHF TGCGCCAGTCGCGGTGGGATCTCCTATAATTCACCCCTCCACTTT
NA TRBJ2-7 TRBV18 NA CASSPTPRSYEQYF TGTGCCAGCTCACCCACGCCCCGCTCCTACGAGCAGTACTTC
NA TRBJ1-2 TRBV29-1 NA CSSLGGSNYGYTF TGCAGCTCCCTCGGGGGGTCTAACTATGGCTACACCTTC
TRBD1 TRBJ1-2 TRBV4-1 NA CASSTFTGTDFYGYTF TGCGCCAGCAGTACCTTTACCGGGACAGACTTTTATGGCTACACCTTC
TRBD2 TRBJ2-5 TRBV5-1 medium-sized CASSLRGGETQYF TGCGCCAGCAGCTTACGGGGGGGAGAGACCCAGTACTTC
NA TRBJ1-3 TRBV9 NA CASSVDNSGNTIYF TGTGCCAGCAGCGTCGACAACTCTGGAAACACCATATATTTT
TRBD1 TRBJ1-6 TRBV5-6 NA CASSFAGGNSPLHF TGTGCCAGCAGCTTTGCAGGGGGTAATTCACCCCTCCACTTT
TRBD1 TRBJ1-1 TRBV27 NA CASRTGRTEAFF TGTGCCAGCAGGACAGGGCGAACTGAAGCTTTCTTT
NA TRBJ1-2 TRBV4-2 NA CASSQGSRVGDGYTF TGTGCCAGCAGCCAAGGGAGTAGGGTTGGCGATGGCTACACCTTC
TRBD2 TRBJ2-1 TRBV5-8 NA CASSYLSPSSGGYNEQFF TGTGCCAGCAGCTATCTATCCCCGTCTAGCGGGGGCTACAATGAGCAGTTCTTC
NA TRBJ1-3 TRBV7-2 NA CASSARISGTAGNTIYF TGTGCCAGCAGCGCCCGTATATCTGGGACCGCCGGAAACACCATATATTTT
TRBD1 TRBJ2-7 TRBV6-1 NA CASSEQGARIPYEQYF TGTGCCAGCAGTGAACAGGGGGCAAGGATCCCCTACGAGCAGTACTTC
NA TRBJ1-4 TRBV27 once CASSLLGSATNEKLFF TGTGCCAGCAGTTTATTAGGGTCAGCAACTAATGAAAAACTGTTTTTT
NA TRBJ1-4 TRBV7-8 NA CASSLVGSSGEKLFF TGTGCCAGCAGCTTAGTAGGGAGCTCAGGAGAAAAACTGTTTTTT
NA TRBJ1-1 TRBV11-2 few CASSLDRYTEAFF TGTGCCAGCAGCTTAGACAGGTACACTGAAGCTTTCTTT
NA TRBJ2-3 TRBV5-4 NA CASSLSLERGDTQYF TGTGCCAGCAGCTTGTCCCTTGAACGGGGGGATACGCAGTATTTT
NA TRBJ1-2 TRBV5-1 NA CASSLDGDISINGYTF TGCGCCAGCAGCTTGGATGGGGACATCTCAATCAATGGCTACACCTTC